This T cell receptor (beta chain) was recorded in a study of blood T cell repertoires in COVID-19. Germline loops: CDR1 SGHTA, CDR2 FQGTGA. This CDR3 spans 16 amino acids. Trimming cost V 3 bases and J 5 bases, with 16 bases left between them. Libraries were prepared by immunoSEQ multiplex PCR; TCRdb keeps only in-frame clonotypes and omits some of them. Counted here are 360,000 or so clones, about 88% occurring once; the ten biggest clones make up approximately 0.97%. The chain joins TRBV7-3 to TRBJ2-2, with D maybe TRBD2 (5 bases). This sequence originates from a woman in her 30s who had been exposed to COVID-19. Sequencing was performed on PBMCs or T cells enriched from blood (not recorded which). CDR3: CASSFYFRGGTGELFF. The CDR3 region has the DNA TGTGCCAGCAGCTTTTATTTTCGGGGTGGGACCGGGGAGCTGTTTTTT.